Below, 6 T cell receptor beta chains from the same sample are listed, as sequenced in a study. One entry per CDR3 protein, called by TCRdb with MiXCR from the RT-PCR reads. The sample shows approximately 4,200 distinct CDR3 sequences, around a third of them seen only once. Sequencing input: memory CD4+ T cells from salivary gland. The receptor source for this set is a female donor with primary Sjogren's syndrome.

This clonotype occurred a few times. One base away lies a much larger clone, so this may be a sequencing read error. The chain is built from TRBV3-1 and TRBJ1-2; no reliable D call. Germline CDR1 LGHDT, CDR2 YNNKEL (reference sequence). The CDR3 totals 14 residues. Trimming took off 1 base at V and 10 bases at J, with 16 bases between the two ends. The CDR3 spells CASSQVLGTKDYTF. CDR3 bases: TGTGCCAGCAGCCAAGTTCTGGGTACGAAAGACTACACCTTC.

The gene calls are TRBV20-1 and TRBJ1-6; the match to TRBD1 covers 7 bases. CDR1 DFQATT and CDR2 SNEGSKA come from the germline V gene (reference sequence). Losses at the gene ends were 0 bases for V and 10 bases for J; bases not matched to a gene: 6. The CDR3 has 14 amino acids. The CDR3: CSARDEGANSPLHF. The CDR3 DNA sequence: TGCAGTGCTAGAGATGAGGGGGCGAACTCACCCCTCCACTTT.

The rearrangement joins TRBV6-5 to TRBJ2-5; TRBD1 matches 7 bases. The CDR3 length is 16 residues. Germline CDR1 and CDR2: MNHEY and SVGAGI. V shed 1 base and J 5 bases; nucleotides not matched to a gene: 10. DNA for the CDR3: TGTGCCAGCAGTTACTTCGGGACAGTCCACAATGAGACCCAGTACTTC. Protein: CASSYFGTVHNETQYF.

Relative to its sample, this clonotype is medium-sized. V is TRBV20-1 and J is TRBJ1-1, with unresolved D. This CDR3 is built from 13 residues. In germline, CDR1 is DFQATT, CDR2 SNEGSKA (reference sequence). Deletions cut 4 bases from V and 6 bases from J, with 15 bases between. The CDR3 region has the DNA TGCAGTGCTAAGTTAAGCGGGCGCGCTGAAGCTTTCTTT. Protein product: CSAKLSGRAEAFF.

By share, this clonotype ranks as medium-sized. The chain links TRBV18 to TRBJ2-5; D uncertain. CDR1 is KGHSH, CDR2 LQKENI, per germline. Trimming removed 1 base from V and 2 bases from J, with 5 bases in between. The length of the CDR3 is 13 residues. CDR3 nucleotides: TGTGCCAGCTCACCACGGGCGCAAGAGACCCAGTACTTC. Protein sequence: CASSPRAQETQYF.

Here the CDR3 DNA reads TGTGCCGCGGGGAGCCCTGGAAACACCATATATTTT. Its protein is CAAGSPGNTIYF. This chain connects TRBV6-5 to TRBJ1-3; D unresolved. The germline V gene has CDR1 MNHEY and CDR2 SVGAGI. V gave up 11 bases and J gave up 2 bases, with 10 bases separating them. The CDR3 is made up of 12 amino acids.